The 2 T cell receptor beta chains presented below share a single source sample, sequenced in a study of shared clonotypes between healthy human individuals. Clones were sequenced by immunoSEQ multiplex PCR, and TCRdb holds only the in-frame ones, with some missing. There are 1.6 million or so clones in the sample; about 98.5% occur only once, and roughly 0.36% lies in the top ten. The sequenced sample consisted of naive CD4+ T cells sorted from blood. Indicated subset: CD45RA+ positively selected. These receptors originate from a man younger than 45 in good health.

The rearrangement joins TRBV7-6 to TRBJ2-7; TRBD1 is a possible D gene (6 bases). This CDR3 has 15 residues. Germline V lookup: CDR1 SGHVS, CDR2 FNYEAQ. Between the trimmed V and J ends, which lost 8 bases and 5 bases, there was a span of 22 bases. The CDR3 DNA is TGTGCCAGCGGACCCTTCGGGGCAGGGGCTAACGAGCAGTACTTC. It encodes CASGPFGAGANEQYF.

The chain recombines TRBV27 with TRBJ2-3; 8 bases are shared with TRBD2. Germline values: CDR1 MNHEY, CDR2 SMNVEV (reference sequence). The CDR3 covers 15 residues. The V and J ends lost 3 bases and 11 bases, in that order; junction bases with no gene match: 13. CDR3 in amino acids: CASSFSASGPGGQYF. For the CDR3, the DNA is TGTGCCAGCAGTTTTTCGGCTAGCGGGCCGGGGGGGCAGTATTTT.